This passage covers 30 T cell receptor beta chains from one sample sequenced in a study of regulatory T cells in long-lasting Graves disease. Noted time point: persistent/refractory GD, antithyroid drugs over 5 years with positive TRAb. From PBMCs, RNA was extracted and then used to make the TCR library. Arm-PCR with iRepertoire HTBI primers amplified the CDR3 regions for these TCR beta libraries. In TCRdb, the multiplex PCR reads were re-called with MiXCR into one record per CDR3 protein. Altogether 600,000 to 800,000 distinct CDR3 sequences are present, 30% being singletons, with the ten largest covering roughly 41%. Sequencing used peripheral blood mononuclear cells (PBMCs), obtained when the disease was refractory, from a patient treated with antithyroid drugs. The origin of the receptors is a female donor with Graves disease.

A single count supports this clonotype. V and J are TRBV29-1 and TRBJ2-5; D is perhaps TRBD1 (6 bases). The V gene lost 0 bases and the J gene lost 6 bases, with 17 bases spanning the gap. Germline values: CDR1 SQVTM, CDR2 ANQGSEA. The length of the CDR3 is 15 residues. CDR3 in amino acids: CSVEDRQARDKTQYF. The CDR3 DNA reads TGCAGCGTTGAAGATCGACAGGCCCGTGATAAGACCCAGTACTTC.

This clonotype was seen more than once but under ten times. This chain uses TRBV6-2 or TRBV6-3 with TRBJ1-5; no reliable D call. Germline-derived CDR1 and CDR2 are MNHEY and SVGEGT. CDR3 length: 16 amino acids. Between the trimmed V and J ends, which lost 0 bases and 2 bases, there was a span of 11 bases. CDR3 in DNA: TGTGCCAGCAGTTACTCGAGTAATGGGGGCAATCAGCCCCAGCATTTT. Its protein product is CASSYSSNGGNQPQHF.

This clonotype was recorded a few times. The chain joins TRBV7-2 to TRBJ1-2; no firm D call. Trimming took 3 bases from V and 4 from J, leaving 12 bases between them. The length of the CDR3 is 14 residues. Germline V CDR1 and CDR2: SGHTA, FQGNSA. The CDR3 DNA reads TGTGCCAGCAGCTTGGCCGGGAGGTCCTATGGCTACACCTTC. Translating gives CASSLAGRSYGYTF.

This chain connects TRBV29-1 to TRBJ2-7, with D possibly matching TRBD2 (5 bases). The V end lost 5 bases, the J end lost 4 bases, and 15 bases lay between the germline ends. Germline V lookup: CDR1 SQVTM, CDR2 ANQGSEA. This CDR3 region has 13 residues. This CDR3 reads CSVLTGKKYEQYF. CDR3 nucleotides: TGCAGCGTTTTGACCGGGAAGAAGTACGAGCAGTACTTC.

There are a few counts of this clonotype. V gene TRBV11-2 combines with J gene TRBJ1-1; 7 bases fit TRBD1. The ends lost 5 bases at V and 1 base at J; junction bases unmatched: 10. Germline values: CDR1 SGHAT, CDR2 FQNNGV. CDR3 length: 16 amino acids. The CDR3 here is CASSIPGNRGNTEAFF. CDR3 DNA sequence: TGTGCCAGCAGCATCCCGGGAAACAGGGGGAACACTGAAGCTTTCTTT.

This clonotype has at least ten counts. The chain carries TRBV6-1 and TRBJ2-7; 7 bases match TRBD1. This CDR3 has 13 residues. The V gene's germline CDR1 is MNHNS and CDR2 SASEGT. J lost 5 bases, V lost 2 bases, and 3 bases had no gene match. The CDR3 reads CASSEPDRDEQYF. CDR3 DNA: TGTGCCAGCAGTGAACCAGACAGGGACGAGCAGTACTTC.

CDR3 sequence: CASSLGRGSGNTEAFF. DNA of the CDR3: TGTGCCAGCAGCTTGGGGCGGGGGTCGGGGAACACTGAAGCTTTCTTT. This chain links TRBV13 with TRBJ1-1, with a tentative D call TRBD1 (5 bases). Trimming left V 3 bases short and J 1 base short, with 15 bases between. The CDR3 covers 16 residues. Germline V lookup: CDR1 PRHDT, CDR2 FYEKMQ (reference sequence).

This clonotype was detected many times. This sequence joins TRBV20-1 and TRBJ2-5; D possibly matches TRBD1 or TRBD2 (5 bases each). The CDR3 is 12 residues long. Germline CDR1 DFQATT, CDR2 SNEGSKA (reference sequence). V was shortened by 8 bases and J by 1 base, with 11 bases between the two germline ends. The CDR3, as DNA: TGCAGTCCGTTAGGGACCCAAGAGACCCAGTACTTC. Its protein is CSPLGTQETQYF.

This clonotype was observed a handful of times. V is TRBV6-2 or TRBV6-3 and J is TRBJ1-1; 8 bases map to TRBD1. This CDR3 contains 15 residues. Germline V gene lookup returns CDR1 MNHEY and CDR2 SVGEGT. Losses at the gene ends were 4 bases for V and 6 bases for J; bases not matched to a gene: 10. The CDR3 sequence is CASSLPDRVVAEAFF. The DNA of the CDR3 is TGTGCCAGCAGTTTACCGGACAGGGTGGTTGCTGAAGCTTTCTTT.

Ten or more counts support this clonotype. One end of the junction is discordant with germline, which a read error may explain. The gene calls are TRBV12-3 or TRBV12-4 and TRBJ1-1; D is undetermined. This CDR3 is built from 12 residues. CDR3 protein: CPSRLENTEAFF. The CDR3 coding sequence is TGTCCCAGCAGGTTGGAGAACACTGAAGCTTTCTTT.

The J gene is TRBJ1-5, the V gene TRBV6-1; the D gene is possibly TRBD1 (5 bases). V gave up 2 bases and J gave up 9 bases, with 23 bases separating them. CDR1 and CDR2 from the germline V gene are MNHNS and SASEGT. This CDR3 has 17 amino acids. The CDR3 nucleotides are TGTGCCAGCAGTGAAACAGGAGAATACGGTCTAGGGAGGCCCCAGCATTTT. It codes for CASSETGEYGLGRPQHF.

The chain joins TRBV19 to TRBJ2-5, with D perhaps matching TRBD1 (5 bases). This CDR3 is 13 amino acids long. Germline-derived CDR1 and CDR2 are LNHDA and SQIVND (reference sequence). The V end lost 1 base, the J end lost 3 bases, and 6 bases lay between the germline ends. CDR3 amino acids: CASSIAREETQYF. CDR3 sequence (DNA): TGTGCCAGTAGTATAGCCAGGGAAGAGACCCAGTACTTC.

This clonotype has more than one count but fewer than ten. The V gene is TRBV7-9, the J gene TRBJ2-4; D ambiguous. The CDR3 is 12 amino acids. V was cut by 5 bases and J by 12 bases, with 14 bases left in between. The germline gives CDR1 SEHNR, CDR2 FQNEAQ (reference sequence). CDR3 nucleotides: TGTGCCAGCAGCCCCAGGTCAAGGGATCAGTACTTC. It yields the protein CASSPRSRDQYF.

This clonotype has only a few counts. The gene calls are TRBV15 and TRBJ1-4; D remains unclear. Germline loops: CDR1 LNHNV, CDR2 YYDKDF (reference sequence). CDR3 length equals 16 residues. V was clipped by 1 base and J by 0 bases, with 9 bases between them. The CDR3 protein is CATSRVSGATNEKLFF. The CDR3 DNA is TGTGCCACCAGCAGAGTCTCAGGTGCAACTAATGAAAAACTGTTTTTT.

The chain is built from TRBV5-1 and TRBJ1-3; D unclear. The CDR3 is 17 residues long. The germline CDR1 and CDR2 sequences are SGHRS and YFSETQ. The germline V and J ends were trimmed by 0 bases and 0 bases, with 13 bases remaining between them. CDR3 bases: TGCGCCAGCAGCTTGGCCGTCGGGGATAGCTCTGGAAACACCATATATTTT. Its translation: CASSLAVGDSSGNTIYF.

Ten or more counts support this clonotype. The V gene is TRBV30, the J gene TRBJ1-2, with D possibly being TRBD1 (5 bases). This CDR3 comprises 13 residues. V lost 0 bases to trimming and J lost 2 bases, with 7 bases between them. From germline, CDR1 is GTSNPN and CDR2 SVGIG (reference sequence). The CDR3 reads CAWSVRGNYGYTF. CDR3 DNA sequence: TGTGCCTGGAGTGTACGGGGGAACTATGGCTACACCTTC.

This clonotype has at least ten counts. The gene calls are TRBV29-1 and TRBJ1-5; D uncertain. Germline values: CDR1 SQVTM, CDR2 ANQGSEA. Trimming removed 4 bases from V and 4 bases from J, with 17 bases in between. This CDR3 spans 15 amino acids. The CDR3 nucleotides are TGCAGCGTTGTACAGAGCTCGGACGGTAATCAGCCCCAGCATTTT. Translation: CSVVQSSDGNQPQHF.

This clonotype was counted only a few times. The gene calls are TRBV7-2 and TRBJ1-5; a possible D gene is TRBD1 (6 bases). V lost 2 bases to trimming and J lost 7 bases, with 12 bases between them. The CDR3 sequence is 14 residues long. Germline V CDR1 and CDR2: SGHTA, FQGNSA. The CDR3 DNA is TGTGCCAGCAGCTTACCGGGGGCTGAGCAGCCCCAGCATTTT. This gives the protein CASSLPGAEQPQHF.

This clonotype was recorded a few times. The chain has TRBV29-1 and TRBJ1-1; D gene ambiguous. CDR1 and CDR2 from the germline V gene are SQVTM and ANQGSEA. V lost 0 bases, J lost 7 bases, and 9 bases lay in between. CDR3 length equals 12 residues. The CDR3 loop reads CSVEEGNFEAFF. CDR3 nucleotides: TGCAGCGTTGAAGAGGGGAACTTTGAAGCTTTCTTT.

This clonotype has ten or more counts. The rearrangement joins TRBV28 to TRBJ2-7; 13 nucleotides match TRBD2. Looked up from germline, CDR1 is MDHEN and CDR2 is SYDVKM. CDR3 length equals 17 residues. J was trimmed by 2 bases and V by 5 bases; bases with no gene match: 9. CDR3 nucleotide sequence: TGTGCCAGCAGTCCGCTGACCGGGACTAGCGGGACCTACGAGCAGTACTTC. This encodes CASSPLTGTSGTYEQYF.

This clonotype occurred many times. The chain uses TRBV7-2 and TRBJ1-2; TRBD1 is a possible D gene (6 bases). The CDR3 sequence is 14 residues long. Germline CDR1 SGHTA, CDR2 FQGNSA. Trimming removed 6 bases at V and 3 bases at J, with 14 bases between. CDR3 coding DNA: TGTGCCAGCAGGCGTAAGGGGGGAGACTATGGCTACACCTTC. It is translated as CASRRKGGDYGYTF.

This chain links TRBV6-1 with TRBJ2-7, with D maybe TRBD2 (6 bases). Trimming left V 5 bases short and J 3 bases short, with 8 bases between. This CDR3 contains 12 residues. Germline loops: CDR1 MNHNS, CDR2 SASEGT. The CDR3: CASSRRGYEQYF. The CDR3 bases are TGTGCCAGCAGTCGGAGGGGCTACGAGCAGTACTTC.

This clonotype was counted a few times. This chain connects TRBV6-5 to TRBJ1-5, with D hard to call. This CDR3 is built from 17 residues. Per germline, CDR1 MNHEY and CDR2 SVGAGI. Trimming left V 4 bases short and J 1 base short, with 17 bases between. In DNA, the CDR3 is TGTGCCAGCAGTTCCCCGACGGGGAAGTGGAGCAATCAGCCCCAGCATTTT. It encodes CASSSPTGKWSNQPQHF.

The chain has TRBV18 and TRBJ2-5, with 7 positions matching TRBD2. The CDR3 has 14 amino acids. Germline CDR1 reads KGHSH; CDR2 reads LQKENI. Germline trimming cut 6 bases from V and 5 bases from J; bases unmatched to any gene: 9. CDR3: CASSPELASETQYF. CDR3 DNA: TGTGCCAGCTCCCCAGAACTAGCGTCGGAGACCCAGTACTTC.

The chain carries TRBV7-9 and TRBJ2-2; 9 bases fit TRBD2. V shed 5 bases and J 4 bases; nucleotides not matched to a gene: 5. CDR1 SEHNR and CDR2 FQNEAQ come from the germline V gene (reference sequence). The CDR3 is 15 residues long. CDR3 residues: CASSHGTSLTGELFF. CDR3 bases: TGTGCCAGCAGCCACGGGACTAGCCTCACCGGGGAGCTGTTTTTT.

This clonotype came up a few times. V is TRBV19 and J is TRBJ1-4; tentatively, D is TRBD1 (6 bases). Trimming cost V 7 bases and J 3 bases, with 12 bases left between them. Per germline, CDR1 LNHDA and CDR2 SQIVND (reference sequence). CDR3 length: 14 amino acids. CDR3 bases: TGTGCCAGTATTCCGACAGGCCCTAATGAAAAACTGTTTTTT. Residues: CASIPTGPNEKLFF.

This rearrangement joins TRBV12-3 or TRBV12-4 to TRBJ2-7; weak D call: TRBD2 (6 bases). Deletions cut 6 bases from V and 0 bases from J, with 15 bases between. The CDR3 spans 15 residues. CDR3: CASRRGSGSSYEQYF. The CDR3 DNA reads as TGTGCCAGCAGACGGGGTAGCGGATCCTCCTACGAGCAGTACTTC.

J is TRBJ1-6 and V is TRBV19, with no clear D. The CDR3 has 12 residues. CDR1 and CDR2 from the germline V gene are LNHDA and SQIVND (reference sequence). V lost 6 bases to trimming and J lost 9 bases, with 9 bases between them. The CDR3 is CASSPSRSPLHF. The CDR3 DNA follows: TGTGCCAGTAGCCCCAGCCGTTCACCCCTCCACTTT.

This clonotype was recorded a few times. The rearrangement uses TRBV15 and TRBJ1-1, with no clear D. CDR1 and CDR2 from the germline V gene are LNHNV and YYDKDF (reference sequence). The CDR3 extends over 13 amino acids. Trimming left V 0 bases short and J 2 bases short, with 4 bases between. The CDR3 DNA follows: TGTGCCACCAGCAGAGATTCCAACACTGAAGCTTTCTTT. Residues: CATSRDSNTEAFF. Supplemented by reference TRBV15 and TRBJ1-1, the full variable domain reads DAMVIQNPRYQVTQFGKPVTLSCSQTLNHNVMYWYQQKSSQAPKLLFHYYDKDFNNEADTPDNFQSRRPNTSFCFLDIRSPGLGDTAMYLCATSRDSNTEAFFGQGTRLTVV.

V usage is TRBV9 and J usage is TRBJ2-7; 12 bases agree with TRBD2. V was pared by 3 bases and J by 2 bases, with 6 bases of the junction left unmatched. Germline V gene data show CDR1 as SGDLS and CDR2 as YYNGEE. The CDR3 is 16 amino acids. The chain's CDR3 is CASSAGLAGMAYEQYF. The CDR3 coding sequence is TGTGCCAGCAGCGCCGGACTAGCGGGAATGGCCTACGAGCAGTACTTC.